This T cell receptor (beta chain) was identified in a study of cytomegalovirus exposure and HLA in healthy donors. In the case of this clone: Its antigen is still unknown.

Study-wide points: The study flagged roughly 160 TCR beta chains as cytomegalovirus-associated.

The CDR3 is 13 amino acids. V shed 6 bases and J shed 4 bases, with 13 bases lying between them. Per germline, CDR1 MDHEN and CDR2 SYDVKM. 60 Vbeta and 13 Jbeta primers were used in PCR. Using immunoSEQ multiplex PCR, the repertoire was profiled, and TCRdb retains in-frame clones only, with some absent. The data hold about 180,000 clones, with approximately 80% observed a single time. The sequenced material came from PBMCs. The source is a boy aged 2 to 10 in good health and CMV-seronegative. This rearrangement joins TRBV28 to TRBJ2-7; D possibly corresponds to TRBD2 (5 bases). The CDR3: CASSLPDWYEQYF. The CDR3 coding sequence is TGTGCCAGCAGCCTCCCGGACTGGTACGAGCAGTACTTC.